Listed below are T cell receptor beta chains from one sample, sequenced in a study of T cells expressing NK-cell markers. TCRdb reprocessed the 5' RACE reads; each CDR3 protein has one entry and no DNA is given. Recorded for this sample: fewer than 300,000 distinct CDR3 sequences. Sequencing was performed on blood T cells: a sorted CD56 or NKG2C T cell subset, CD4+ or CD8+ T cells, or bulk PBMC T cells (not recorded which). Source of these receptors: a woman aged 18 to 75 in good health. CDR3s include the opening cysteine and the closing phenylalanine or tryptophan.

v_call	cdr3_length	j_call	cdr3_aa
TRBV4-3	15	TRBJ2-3	CASSHEATGTDTQYF
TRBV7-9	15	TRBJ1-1	CASSYNRWENTEAFF
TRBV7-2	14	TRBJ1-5	CASSPPGGTQPQHF
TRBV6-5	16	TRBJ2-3	CASSYSGQGDLNTQYF
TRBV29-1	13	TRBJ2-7	CSVVAWSSYEQYF
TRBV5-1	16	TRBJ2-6	CASSSRTASGANVLTF
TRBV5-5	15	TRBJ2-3	CASSLVARSTDTQYF
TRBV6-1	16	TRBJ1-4	CASLGSSTGTNEKLFF
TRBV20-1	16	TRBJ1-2	CSARRAGGAQYNGYTF
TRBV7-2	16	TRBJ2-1	CASSPRLAGTLDEQFF
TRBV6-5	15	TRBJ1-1	CASSYRGPGETEAFF
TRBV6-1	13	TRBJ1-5	CATRLRVNQPQHF
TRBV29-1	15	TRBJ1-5	CSAGEGPTFNQPQHF
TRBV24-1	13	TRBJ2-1	CATSDWLANEQFF
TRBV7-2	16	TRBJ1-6	CASSRVGNRDSSPLHF
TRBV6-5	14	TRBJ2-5	CASSYDRGRETQYF
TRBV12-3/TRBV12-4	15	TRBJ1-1	CASSLVPGMNTEAFF
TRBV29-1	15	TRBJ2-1	CSVDWVEGVYNEQFF
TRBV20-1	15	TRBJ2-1	CSVERPGGAGNEQFF
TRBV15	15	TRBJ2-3	CATSRSKGWEDTQYF
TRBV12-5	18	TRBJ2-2	CASGLVPGQITNTGELFF
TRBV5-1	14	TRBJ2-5	CASTLGLAGETQYF
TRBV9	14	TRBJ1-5	CASSVDLGDQPQHF
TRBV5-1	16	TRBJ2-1	CASSLGVDPMGNEQFF
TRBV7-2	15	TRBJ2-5	CASSSTSGRFETQYF
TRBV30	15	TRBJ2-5	CAWSVGASLKETQYF
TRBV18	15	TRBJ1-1	CASSPYSRGDTEAFF
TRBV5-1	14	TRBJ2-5	CASSLWAAQETQYF
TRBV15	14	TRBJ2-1	CATSPLATYNEQFF
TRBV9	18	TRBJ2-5	CASSVGLAGALRRETQYF
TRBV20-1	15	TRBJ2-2	CSARRQGGNTGELFF
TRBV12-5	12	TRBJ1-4	CASARGDEKLFF
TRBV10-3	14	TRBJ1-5	CAISVGQGDQPQHF
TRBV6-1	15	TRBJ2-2	CASTRGVKNTGELFF
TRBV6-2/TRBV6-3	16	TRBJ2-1	CASTRPLAGERNEQFF